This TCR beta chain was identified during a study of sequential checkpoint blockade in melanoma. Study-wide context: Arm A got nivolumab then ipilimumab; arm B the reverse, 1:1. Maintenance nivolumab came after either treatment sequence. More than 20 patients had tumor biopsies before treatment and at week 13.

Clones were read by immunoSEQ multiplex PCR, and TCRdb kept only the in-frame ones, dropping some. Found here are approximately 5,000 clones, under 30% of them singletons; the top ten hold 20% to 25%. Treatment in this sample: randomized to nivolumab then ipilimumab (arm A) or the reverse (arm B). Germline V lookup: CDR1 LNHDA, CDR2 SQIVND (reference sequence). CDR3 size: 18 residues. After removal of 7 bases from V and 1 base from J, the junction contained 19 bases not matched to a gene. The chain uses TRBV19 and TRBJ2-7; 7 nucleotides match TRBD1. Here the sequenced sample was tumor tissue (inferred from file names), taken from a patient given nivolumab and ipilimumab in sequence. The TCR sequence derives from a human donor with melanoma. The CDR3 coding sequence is TGTGCCAGTACTCTGCGTCCTCCGTCCGGACAGGTGTCCTACGAGCAGTACTTC. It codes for CASTLRPPSGQVSYEQYF.